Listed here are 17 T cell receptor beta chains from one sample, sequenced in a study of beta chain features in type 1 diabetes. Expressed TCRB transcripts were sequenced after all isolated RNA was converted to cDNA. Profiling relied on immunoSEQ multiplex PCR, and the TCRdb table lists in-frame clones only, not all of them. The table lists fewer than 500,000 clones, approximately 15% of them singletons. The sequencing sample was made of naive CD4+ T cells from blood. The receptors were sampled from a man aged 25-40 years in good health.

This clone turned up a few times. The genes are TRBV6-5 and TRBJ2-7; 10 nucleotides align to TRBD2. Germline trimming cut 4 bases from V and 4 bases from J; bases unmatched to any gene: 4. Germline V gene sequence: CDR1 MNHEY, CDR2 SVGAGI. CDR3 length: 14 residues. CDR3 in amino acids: CASSSSLAGYEQYV. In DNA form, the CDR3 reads TGTGCCAGCAGTTCATCACTAGCGGGATACGAGCAGTACGTC.

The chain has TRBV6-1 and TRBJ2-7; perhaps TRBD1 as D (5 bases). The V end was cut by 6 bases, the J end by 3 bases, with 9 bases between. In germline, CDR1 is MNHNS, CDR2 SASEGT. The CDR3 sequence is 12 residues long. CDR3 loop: CASSEQVYEQYV. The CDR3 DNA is TGTGCCAGCAGCGAACAGGTCTACGAGCAGTACGTC.

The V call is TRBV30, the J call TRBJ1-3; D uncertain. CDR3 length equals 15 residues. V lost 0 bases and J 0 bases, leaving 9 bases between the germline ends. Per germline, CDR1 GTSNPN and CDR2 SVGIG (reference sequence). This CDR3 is CAWSVGRFSGNTIYF. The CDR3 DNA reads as TGTGCCTGGAGTGTAGGCCGATTCTCTGGAAACACCATATATTTT.

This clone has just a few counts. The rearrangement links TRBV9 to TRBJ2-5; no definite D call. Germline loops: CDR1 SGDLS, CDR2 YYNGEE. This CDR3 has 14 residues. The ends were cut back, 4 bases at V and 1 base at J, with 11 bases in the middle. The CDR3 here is CASSLGRSQETQYF. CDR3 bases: TGTGCCAGCAGCTTAGGACGTAGCCAAGAGACCCAGTACTTC.

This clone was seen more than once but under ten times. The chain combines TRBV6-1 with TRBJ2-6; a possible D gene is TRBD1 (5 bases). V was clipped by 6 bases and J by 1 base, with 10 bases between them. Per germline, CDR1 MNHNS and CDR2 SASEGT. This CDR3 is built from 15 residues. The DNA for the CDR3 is TGTGCCAGCAGACCCCAGGGTTCTGGGGCCAACGTCCTGACTTTC. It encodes CASRPQGSGANVLTF.

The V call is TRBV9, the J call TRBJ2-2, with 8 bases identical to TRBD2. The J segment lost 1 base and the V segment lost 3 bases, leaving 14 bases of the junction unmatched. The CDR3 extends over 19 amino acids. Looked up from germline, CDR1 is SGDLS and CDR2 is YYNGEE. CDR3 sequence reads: CASSATPSGLAGNTGELFF. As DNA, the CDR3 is TGTGCCAGCAGCGCAACCCCCAGTGGGCTAGCGGGGAACACCGGGGAGCTGTTTTTT.

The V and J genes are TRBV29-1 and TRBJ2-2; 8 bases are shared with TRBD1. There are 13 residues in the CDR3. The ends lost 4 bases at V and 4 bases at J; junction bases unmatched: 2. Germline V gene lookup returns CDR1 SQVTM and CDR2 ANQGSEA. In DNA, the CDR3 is TGCAGCGTTGTACAGGGGGGCACCGGGGAGCTGTTTTTT. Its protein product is CSVVQGGTGELFF.

CDR3 region: CSVELRYAYEQYF. The CDR3 nucleotides are TGCAGCGTTGAACTCCGATACGCCTACGAGCAGTACTTC. The chain combines TRBV29-1 with TRBJ2-7; no reliable D call. The CDR3 length is 13 residues. The germline V gene encodes CDR1 SQVTM and CDR2 ANQGSEA. V was shortened by 2 bases and J by 2 bases, with 10 bases between the two germline ends.

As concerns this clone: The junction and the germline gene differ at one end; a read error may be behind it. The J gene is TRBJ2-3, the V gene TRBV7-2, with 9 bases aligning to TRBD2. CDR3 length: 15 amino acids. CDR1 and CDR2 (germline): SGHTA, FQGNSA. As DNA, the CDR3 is TGTGCCAGCGGCTTAGCGGGAGTAACCACAGATACGCAGTATTTT. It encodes CASGLAGVTTDTQYF.

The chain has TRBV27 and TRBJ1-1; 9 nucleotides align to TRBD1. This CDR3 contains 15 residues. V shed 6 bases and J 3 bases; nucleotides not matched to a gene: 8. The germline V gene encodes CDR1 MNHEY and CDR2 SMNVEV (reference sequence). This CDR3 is CASRYGTGRDTEAFF. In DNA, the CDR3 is TGTGCCAGCAGATACGGGACAGGGAGGGACACTGAAGCTTTCTTT.

The CDR3 DNA follows: TGTGCCAGCAGCCCGCGACTAGCCGCTAACACAGATACGCAGTATTTT. This encodes CASSPRLAANTDTQYF. This chain connects TRBV7-3 to TRBJ2-3; the match to TRBD2 covers 7 bases. The V segment lost 5 bases and the J segment 2 bases; nucleotides outside the gene matches: 10. CDR3 size: 16 residues. Looked up from germline, CDR1 is SGHTA and CDR2 is FQGTGA.

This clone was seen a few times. CDR3 DNA: TGTGCCATCAGGGGACTAGCGGGAGTTAGCACAGATACGCAGTATTTT. The encoded protein is CAIRGLAGVSTDTQYF. The V gene is TRBV10-3, the J gene TRBJ2-3, with TRBD2 matching 14 bases. Germline values: CDR1 ENHRY, CDR2 SYGVKD. J lost 0 bases, V lost 6 bases, and 2 bases had no gene match. The CDR3 contains 16 residues.

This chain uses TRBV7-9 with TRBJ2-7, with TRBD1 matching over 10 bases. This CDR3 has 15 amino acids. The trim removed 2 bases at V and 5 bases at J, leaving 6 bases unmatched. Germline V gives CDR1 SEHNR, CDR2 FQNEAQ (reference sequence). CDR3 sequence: CASSLPGQGVHEQYF. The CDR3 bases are TGTGCCAGCAGCTTACCCGGACAGGGGGTCCACGAGCAGTACTTC.

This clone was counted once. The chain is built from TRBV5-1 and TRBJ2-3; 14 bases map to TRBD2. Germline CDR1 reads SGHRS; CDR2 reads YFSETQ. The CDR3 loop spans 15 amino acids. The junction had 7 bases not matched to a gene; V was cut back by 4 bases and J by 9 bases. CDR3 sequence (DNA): TGCGCCAGCAGCCCGACTAGCGGGGGGGCCGGAACGCAGTATTTT. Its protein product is CASSPTSGGAGTQYF.

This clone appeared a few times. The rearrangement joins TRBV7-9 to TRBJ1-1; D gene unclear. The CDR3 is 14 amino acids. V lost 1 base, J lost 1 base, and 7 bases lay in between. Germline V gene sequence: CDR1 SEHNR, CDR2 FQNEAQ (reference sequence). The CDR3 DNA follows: TGTGCCAGCAGCTTAGTCCCAGGGAACACTGAAGCTTTCTTT. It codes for CASSLVPGNTEAFF.

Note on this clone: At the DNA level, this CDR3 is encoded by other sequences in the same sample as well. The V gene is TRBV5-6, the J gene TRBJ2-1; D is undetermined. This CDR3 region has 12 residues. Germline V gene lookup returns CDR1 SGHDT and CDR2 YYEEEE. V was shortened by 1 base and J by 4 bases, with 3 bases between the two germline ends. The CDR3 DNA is TGTGCCAGCAGCTTGCGTTACAATGAGCAGTTCTTC. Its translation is CASSLRYNEQFF.

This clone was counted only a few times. This chain's CDR3 is CASSYDRGLGEQYF. The CDR3 DNA reads TGTGCCAGCAGCTATGACAGGGGACTGGGAGAGCAGTACTTC. This chain joins TRBV7-8 and TRBJ2-7, with 8 nucleotides matching TRBD1. The CDR3 totals 14 residues. Germline V gene data show CDR1 as SGHVS and CDR2 as FQNEAQ. Germline trimming cut 4 bases from V and 7 bases from J; bases unmatched to any gene: 9.